A selection of T cell receptor beta chains follows, all from one sample in a study of fetal regulatory T cell absence and autoimmunity. The table came from immunoSEQ multiplex PCR; TCRdb's copy has only in-frame clones and leaves some out. The table shows about 50,000 clones, with roughly 83% occurring only once. Sequencing input: cord blood. The receptors come from a newborn boy with IPEX syndrome. CDR3s leave out the opening cysteine and the closing phenylalanine or tryptophan.

j_gene	v_gene	CDR3aa
TRBJ2-7	TRBV6-5	ASSYAVRTGYEQY
TRBJ2-3	TRBV19	ASSDRGMGTDTQY
TRBJ2-1	TRBV5-4	ASSYSGRAPNEQF
TRBJ2-2	TRBV5-1	ASSLYRAGGPTGELF
TRBJ1-2	TRBV27	ASSVGGQPNYGYT
TRBJ1-4	TRBV5-8	ASSRGATNEKLF
TRBJ2-3	TRBV7-2	ASSIGQGNTDTQY
TRBJ2-7	TRBV6-1	ATGYEQY
TRBJ1-3	TRBV4-3	ASSHGPGNTIY
TRBJ2-5	TRBV29-1	SVRTGVLETQY
TRBJ2-2	TRBV4-1	ASSQERSPPGELF
TRBJ1-3	TRBV7-9	ASSLQGQYSGNTIY
TRBJ2-3	TRBV27	ASSPAAGPWEDTQY
TRBJ1-5	TRBV21-1	ASNALRNQPQH
TRBJ1-1	TRBV7-9	ASSLGSNYGGRGGTEAF
TRBJ1-2	TRBV15	ATSSSGFAYGYT
TRBJ1-4	TRBV7-2	ASSPDYREGKLF
TRBJ1-6	TRBV4-1	ASSQRTGNSPLH
TRBJ2-3	TRBV5-1	ASSCRDTTDTQY
TRBJ2-3	TRBV13	ASSLRTGTDTQY
TRBJ1-2	TRBV7-2	ATASRRGNYGYT
TRBJ2-1	TRBV9	ASSVAGTGGNEQF
TRBJ2-7	TRBV13	ASSLAQISYEQY
TRBJ2-7	TRBV10-1	ASSESTLVRTLKY
TRBJ1-5	TRBV6-6	ASSYEGSNQPQH
TRBJ2-3	TRBV29-1	SVVPGATDTQY
TRBJ2-1	TRBV12-5	ASGLVQVSLAGPHNEQF
TRBJ1-1	TRBV15	ATSIRRGADSEAF